Listed below are T cell receptor beta chains from one sample, sequenced in a study of blood T cell repertoires in COVID-19. Assay used: immunoSEQ multiplex PCR; TCRdb lists only in-frame clones, some missing. The sample has 150,000 to 200,000 clones; around 80% are singletons. Sequenced sample: peripheral blood. These TCRs come from a woman older than 75 with acute or convalescent COVID-19. CDR3s include the opening cysteine and the closing phenylalanine or tryptophan. Fields, in order: clone size, V gene, J gene, D gene, CDR3 protein, CDR3 DNA. A D gene is named only where the DNA matches it firmly. Where a row states a size, it is once, few, many or the class of an expanded clone; other rows omit it.

>NA|TRBV3-1/TRBV3-2|TRBJ1-2|NA
CASSQGARGYTF
TGTGCCAGCAGCCAGGGGGCACGTGGCTACACCTTC
>NA|TRBV15|TRBJ1-6|NA
CATSRNGGNSPLHF
TGTGCCACCAGCAGAAACGGGGGTAATTCACCCCTCCACTTT
>NA|TRBV5-1|TRBJ1-2|NA
CASRGTAYPGYTF
TGCGCCAGCCGCGGGACCGCGTATCCTGGCTACACCTTC
>NA|TRBV5-1|TRBJ2-5|NA
CASRRGQETQYF
TGCGCCAGCCGGCGGGGCCAGGAGACCCAGTACTTC
>NA|TRBV11-2|TRBJ2-1|TRBD2
CASSLLLLAGGSYNEQFF
TGTGCCAGCAGCTTATTACTTTTAGCGGGAGGATCCTACAATGAGCAGTTCTTC
>once|TRBV28|TRBJ2-7|TRBD1
CASSPRTGIILDEQYF
TGTGCCAGCAGTCCGAGGACAGGGATAATCTTGGACGAGCAGTACTTC
>NA|TRBV4-3|TRBJ2-5|TRBD2
CASSQGVVLARETQYF
TGCGCCAGCAGCCAAGGGGTGGTACTAGCGCGGGAGACCCAGTACTTC
>NA|TRBV12-5|TRBJ2-7|NA
CASGLSGTPSYEQYF
TGTGCTAGTGGTTTGTCGGGTACCCCCTCCTACGAGCAGTACTTC
>NA|TRBV6-5|TRBJ1-1|TRBD1
CASSYSYRGHTEAFF
TGTGCCAGCAGTTACTCGTACAGGGGGCACACTGAAGCTTTCTTT
>NA|TRBV4-2|TRBJ2-1|NA
CASSQPSGEQFF
TGTGCCAGCAGCCAGCCGTCGGGTGAGCAGTTCTTC
>NA|TRBV7-2|TRBJ1-1|NA
CASSPDRVNTEAFF
TGTGCCAGCAGTCCCGACAGAGTGAACACTGAAGCTTTCTTT
>NA|TRBV7-9|TRBJ2-3|TRBD1
CASTDRGNTDTQYF
TGTGCCAGCACCGACAGGGGAAACACAGATACGCAGTATTTT
>NA|TRBV6-5|TRBJ1-2|NA
CASYGASYGYTF
TGTGCCAGCTATGGGGCGAGCTATGGCTACACCTTC
>NA|TRBV19|TRBJ1-1|NA
CASHRTGLTRATNTEAFF
TGTGCCAGTCATCGTACAGGGCTAACACGCGCCACGAACACTGAAGCTTTCTTT
>NA|TRBV7-9|TRBJ1-3|TRBD1
CASSLGDRGHSGNTIYF
TGTGCCAGCAGCTTAGGCGACAGGGGCCACTCTGGAAACACCATATATTTT
>NA|TRBV2|TRBJ2-2|NA
CASSVTGYTGELFF
TGTGCCAGCAGTGTCACAGGGTACACCGGGGAGCTGTTTTTT
>NA|TRBV9|TRBJ2-1|NA
CASSVAGVGNEQFF
TGTGCCAGCAGCGTAGCCGGGGTCGGGAATGAGCAGTTCTTC
>NA|TRBV28|TRBJ1-5|NA
CASSFSGAPIQPQHF
TGTGCCAGCAGTTTTTCAGGGGCCCCCATTCAGCCCCAGCATTTT
>NA|TRBV4-1|TRBJ2-5|TRBD1
CASSQYDRGNVETQYF
TGCGCCAGCAGCCAGTACGACAGGGGGAACGTAGAGACCCAGTACTTC
>NA|TRBV5-5|TRBJ2-5|NA
CASIPGGHQETQYF
TGTGCCAGCATCCCTGGCGGGCATCAAGAGACCCAGTACTTC
>few|TRBV28|TRBJ2-3|NA
CASSSGQTDTQYF
TGTGCCAGCAGTTCTGGACAGACAGATACGCAGTATTTT
>few|TRBV4-1|TRBJ2-1|TRBD2
CASSRAGTSGYKSSYNEQFF
TGCGCCAGCAGCCGCGCCGGGACTAGCGGATACAAAAGCTCCTACAATGAGCAGTTCTTC
>NA|TRBV7-9|TRBJ2-3|NA
CASNTRGAQLTQYF
TGTGCCAGCAACACTCGGGGGGCGCAGTTGACGCAGTATTTT
>few|TRBV4-3|TRBJ2-2|NA
CASSQDQSGAGELFF
TGCGCCAGCAGCCAAGATCAGTCAGGGGCCGGGGAGCTGTTTTTT
>NA|TRBV5-8|TRBJ1-2|NA
CASTTYHANYGYTF
TGTGCCAGCACTACCTATCATGCTAACTATGGCTACACCTTC
>NA|TRBV6-5|TRBJ2-7|NA
CASSYSREQYF
TGTGCCAGCAGTTATTCCAGGGAACAGTACTTC
>NA|TRBV2|TRBJ1-2|TRBD1
CASRGTGWTYGYTF
TGTGCCAGCAGGGGGACAGGGTGGACCTATGGCTACACCTTC
>NA|TRBV19|TRBJ2-7|TRBD2
CASSKVAGAYEQYF
TGTGCCAGTAGTAAGGTAGCGGGTGCCTACGAGCAGTACTTC
>NA|TRBV4-1|TRBJ1-5|NA
CASSQEPSQPQHF
TGCGCCAGCAGCCAAGAGCCTAGTCAGCCCCAGCATTTT
>few|TRBV2|TRBJ2-7|TRBD2
CAGSGSAYEQYF
TGTGCCGGTAGCGGGAGCGCCTACGAGCAGTACTTC
>NA|TRBV4-1|TRBJ1-5|TRBD1
CASSQYGTVGQPQHF
TGCGCCAGCAGCCAGTACGGGACAGTGGGTCAGCCCCAGCATTTT
>NA|TRBV7-2|TRBJ2-1|TRBD2
CASSLRGGGLAGSILEQFF
TGTGCCAGCAGCTTAAGAGGGGGTGGCCTAGCGGGCAGCATACTTGAGCAGTTCTTC
>NA|TRBV19|TRBJ2-7|TRBD1
CASSLNTGVRHEQYF
TGTGCCAGTAGCCTTAACACAGGGGTAAGGCACGAGCAGTACTTC
>NA|TRBV5-1|TRBJ1-1|TRBD1
CASSLTGGNTEAFF
TGCGCCAGCAGCTTGACAGGGGGGAACACTGAAGCTTTCTTT
>NA|TRBV5-1|TRBJ2-1|NA
CASSLGQAGNEQFF
TGCGCCAGCAGCTTGGGACAGGCCGGCAATGAGCAGTTCTTC
>few|TRBV19|TRBJ1-1|NA
CASSPGSSNTEAFF
TGTGCCAGTAGTCCCGGGTCTTCGAACACTGAAGCTTTCTTT
>NA|TRBV6-5|TRBJ2-5|TRBD2
CASSSGTRPRETQYF
TGTGCCAGCAGTAGCGGGACTAGACCGCGAGAGACCCAGTACTTC
>NA|TRBV19|TRBJ1-1|TRBD1
CGAQGATNTEAFF
TGTGGCGCACAGGGGGCGACGAACACTGAAGCTTTCTTT
>NA|TRBV28|TRBJ1-2|NA
CASSLIPRPGRAKTYTF
TGTGCCAGCAGTTTAATCCCTCGCCCCGGCAGGGCGAAGACCTACACCTTC
>NA|TRBV5-1|TRBJ2-3|TRBD1
CASSLTGGSADTQYF
TGCGCCAGCAGCTTGACAGGGGGATCGGCAGATACGCAGTATTTT
>NA|TRBV4-1|TRBJ2-7|TRBD1
CASSQAAVPTGLYEQYF
TGCGCCAGCAGCCAAGCCGCCGTTCCGACAGGGCTCTACGAGCAGTACTTC
>NA|TRBV3-1/TRBV3-2|TRBJ1-2|TRBD1
CASNRGHYSYTF
TGTGCCAGTAACAGGGGGCACTATAGCTACACCTTC
>NA|TRBV5-1|TRBJ1-3|NA
CASSLGPYSGNTIYF
TGCGCCAGCAGCTTGGGGCCATACTCTGGAAACACCATATATTTT
>NA|TRBV5-1|TRBJ2-2|NA
CASSLTSLNTGELFF
TGCGCCAGCAGCTTGACTAGCTTGAACACCGGGGAGCTGTTTTTT
>NA|TRBV29-1|TRBJ2-5|NA
CSGTRSETQYF
TGCAGCGGAACGCGGTCTGAGACCCAGTACTTC
>NA|TRBV19|TRBJ2-5|NA
CASSISGRYQETQYF
TGTGCCAGTAGTATCTCGGGAAGGTACCAAGAGACCCAGTACTTC
>NA|TRBV19|TRBJ1-2|NA
CASSPRAGRYGYTF
TGTGCCAGTAGTCCCCGGGCAGGGAGGTATGGCTACACCTTC
>NA|TRBV6-5|TRBJ1-2|TRBD1
CASRRQGGYTF
TGTGCCAGCAGGAGACAGGGTGGCTACACCTTC
>NA|TRBV5-4|TRBJ1-6|NA
CASSLWGPSPLHF
TGTGCCAGCAGCTTGTGGGGGCCATCACCCCTCCACTTT
>NA|TRBV10-3|TRBJ1-3|TRBD1
CAISPRGLSGNTIYF
TGTGCCATCAGCCCCAGGGGGCTGTCTGGAAACACCATATATTTT
>NA|TRBV2|TRBJ2-3|NA
CASSTRGGTDTQYF
TGTGCCAGCAGTACCCGCGGCGGCACAGATACGCAGTATTTT
>NA|TRBV12-3/TRBV12-4|TRBJ2-7|NA
CASSLVYEQYF
TGTGCCAGCAGTCTTGTATACGAGCAGTACTTC
>NA|TRBV7-2|TRBJ1-3|NA
CASSLWGVTVSGNTIYF
TGTGCCAGCAGCTTATGGGGCGTGACCGTCTCTGGAAACACCATATATTTT
>once|TRBV7-3|TRBJ2-5|TRBD2
CASGREGIKGETQYF
TGTGCCAGCGGCCGGGAGGGTATTAAGGGAGAGACCCAGTACTTC
>NA|TRBV5-1|TRBJ1-2|NA
CASSLTAENGYTF
TGCGCCAGCAGCTTGACGGCGGAAAATGGCTACACCTTC
>NA|TRBV18|TRBJ2-5|TRBD2
CASSGGRHETQYF
TGTGCCAGCTCAGGCGGGAGACATGAGACCCAGTACTTC